What follows are 14 T cell receptor beta chains derived from one specimen sequenced in a study of blood T cell repertoires in COVID-19. Produced via immunoSEQ multiplex PCR; TCRdb's table is partial and in-frame only. Here the sample spans 200,000 to 250,000 clones, 80% being singletons. The sequencing input was peripheral blood. Source of these receptors: a woman between 65 and 79 years old with acute or convalescent COVID-19.

This sequence joins TRBV5-5 and TRBJ1-5; TRBD1 agrees at 7 bases. Losses at the gene ends were 6 bases for V and 7 bases for J; bases not matched to a gene: 10. Germline assignment: CDR1 SGHKS and CDR2 YYEKEE (reference sequence). The CDR3 has 14 residues. CDR3 protein: CASTLRGGGQPQHF. In nucleotides, the CDR3 is TGTGCCAGCACCCTGAGAGGGGGCGGGCAGCCCCAGCATTTT.

The chain is built from TRBV5-1 and TRBJ2-5; 7 bases map to TRBD1. V lost 6 bases to trimming and J lost 5 bases; unmatched junction nucleotides: 7. This CDR3 comprises 13 residues. Germline V gives CDR1 SGHRS, CDR2 YFSETQ. CDR3: CASTRTGFETQYF. The CDR3 DNA is TGCGCCAGCACCCGGACAGGTTTCGAGACCCAGTACTTC.

This clone was detected a few times. This rearrangement joins TRBV3-1 (or the pseudogene TRBV3-2) to TRBJ2-2; 11 bases match TRBD2. V lost 4 bases and J lost 6; bases outside the gene matches: 4. There are 15 residues in the CDR3. Germline CDR1 and CDR2: LGHDT and YNNKEL (reference sequence). The CDR3 region is CASSPTSGAAGELFF. The CDR3 nucleotides read TGTGCCAGCAGCCCGACTAGCGGGGCGGCCGGGGAGCTGTTTTTT.

The chain carries TRBV5-1 and TRBJ2-1; D uncertain. Trimming removed 5 bases from V and 0 bases from J, with 15 bases in between. The CDR3 is 16 amino acids. Germline V gives CDR1 SGHRS, CDR2 YFSETQ. The CDR3 reads CASSFTRLHSYNEQFF. The CDR3 DNA sequence: TGCGCCAGCAGTTTTACTCGACTCCACTCCTACAATGAGCAGTTCTTC.

This clone was detected only a few times. The rearrangement links TRBV19 to TRBJ1-6; the D gene is possibly TRBD1 (5 bases). Germline CDR1 reads LNHDA; CDR2 reads SQIVND (reference sequence). The CDR3 is 14 amino acids. Trimming left V 10 bases short and J 9 bases short, with 19 bases between. Here the CDR3 DNA reads TGTGCCACCTCAGACAGCGTTAGTGGTTCACCCCTCCACTTT. It is translated as CATSDSVSGSPLHF.

The chain has TRBV24-1 and TRBJ1-2, with no clear D. The CDR3 runs 17 residues. Germline CDR1 KGHDR, CDR2 SFDVKD. V was clipped by 3 bases and J by 2 bases, with 18 bases between them. CDR3 sequence: CATSDPNPRGSNYGYTF. The CDR3 DNA reads TGTGCCACCAGTGATCCGAATCCCCGAGGTTCCAACTATGGCTACACCTTC.

The V call is TRBV6-5, the J call TRBJ2-3, with 9 bases lining up with TRBD2. J lost 4 bases, V lost 6 bases, and 2 bases had no gene match. The CDR3 is 13 residues long. The germline V gene has CDR1 MNHEY and CDR2 SVGAGI. For the CDR3, the DNA is TGTGCCAGCAGGGCGGGGGGGTCAGATACGCAGTATTTT. It is translated as CASRAGGSDTQYF.

CDR3 bases: TGTGCCAGCAGCGACCGGGACAGGTGGAATTCACCCCTCCACTTT. Amino acids: CASSDRDRWNSPLHF. This chain joins TRBV3-1 (or the pseudogene TRBV3-2) and TRBJ1-6; 8 nucleotides agree with TRBD1. This CDR3 is built from 15 residues. Trimming removed 5 bases from V and 7 bases from J; junction bases left unmatched: 7. CDR1 LGHDT and CDR2 YNNKEL come from the germline V gene (reference sequence).

The V and J genes are TRBV6-4 and TRBJ1-2; D unresolved. The germline V and J ends were trimmed by 6 bases and 5 bases, with 19 bases remaining between them. The CDR3 has 15 residues. Germline V gene lookup returns CDR1 MRHNA and CDR2 SNTAGT. The CDR3 region has the DNA TGTGCCAGCAGCCCCCCGGATGGAGGCTTGTATGGCTACACCTTC. Translating it yields CASSPPDGGLYGYTF.

V usage is TRBV19 and J usage is TRBJ2-5; 7 bases map to TRBD1. The germline V gene has CDR1 LNHDA and CDR2 SQIVND (reference sequence). CDR3 length equals 15 residues. V trimming: 3 bases; J trimming: 0 bases; junction bases outside the gene matches: 4. CDR3 region: CASSIPDRDQETQYF. The DNA of the CDR3 is TGTGCCAGTAGTATTCCAGACAGGGACCAAGAGACCCAGTACTTC.

The chain has TRBV30 and TRBJ2-5; 7 positions match TRBD1. The CDR3 contains 13 residues. In germline, CDR1 is GTSNPN, CDR2 SVGIG (reference sequence). Trimming cost V 5 bases and J 3 bases; bases outside gene matches: 6. The CDR3 is CAWARGTEETQYF. In DNA form, the CDR3 reads TGTGCCTGGGCACGAGGGACAGAAGAGACCCAGTACTTC.

The chain uses TRBV6-2 or TRBV6-3 and TRBJ2-7; D is unresolved. In germline, CDR1 is MNHEY, CDR2 SVGEGT. V shed 6 bases and J shed 3 bases, with 12 bases lying between them. The CDR3 consists of 13 residues. The CDR3 loop reads CASSRARNYEQYF. DNA of the CDR3: TGTGCCAGCAGCCGGGCCCGGAACTACGAGCAGTACTTC.

This chain links TRBV19 with TRBJ1-1; 7 nucleotides align to TRBD1. CDR1 and CDR2 (germline): LNHDA, SQIVND (reference sequence). There are 14 residues in the CDR3. V was pared by 6 bases and J by 1 base, with 5 bases of the junction left unmatched. As DNA, the CDR3 is TGTGCCAGTAGCTTTCGACAGGGGAACACTGAAGCTTTCTTT. It encodes CASSFRQGNTEAFF.

This rearrangement joins TRBV27 to TRBJ1-6; possible D gene TRBD1, 6 bases. The CDR3 has 15 residues. V gave up 8 bases and J gave up 1 base, with 12 bases separating them. From germline, CDR1 is MNHEY and CDR2 SMNVEV (reference sequence). The CDR3: CASRGGASYNSPLHF. The CDR3 coding sequence is TGTGCCAGCCGCGGGGGGGCGTCCTATAATTCACCCCTCCACTTT.